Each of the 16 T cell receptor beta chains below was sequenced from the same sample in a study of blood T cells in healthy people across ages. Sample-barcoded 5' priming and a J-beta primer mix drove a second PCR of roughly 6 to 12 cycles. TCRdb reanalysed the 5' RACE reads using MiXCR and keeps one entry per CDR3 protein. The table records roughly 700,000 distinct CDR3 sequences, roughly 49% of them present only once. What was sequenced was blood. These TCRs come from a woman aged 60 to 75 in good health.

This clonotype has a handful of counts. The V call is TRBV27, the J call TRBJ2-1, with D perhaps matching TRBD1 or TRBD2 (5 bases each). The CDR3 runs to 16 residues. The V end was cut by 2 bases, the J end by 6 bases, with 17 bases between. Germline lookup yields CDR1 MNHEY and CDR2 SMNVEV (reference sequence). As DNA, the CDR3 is TGTGCCAGCAGTTTAAGCCCCGGGACCTTATTCAATGAGCAGTTCTTC. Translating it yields CASSLSPGTLFNEQFF.

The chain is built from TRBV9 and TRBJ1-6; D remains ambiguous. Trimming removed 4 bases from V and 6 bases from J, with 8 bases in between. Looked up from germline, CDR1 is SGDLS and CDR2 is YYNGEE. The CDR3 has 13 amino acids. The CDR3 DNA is TGTGCCAGCAGCTACAGTTTTAATTCACCCCTCCACTTT. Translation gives CASSYSFNSPLHF.

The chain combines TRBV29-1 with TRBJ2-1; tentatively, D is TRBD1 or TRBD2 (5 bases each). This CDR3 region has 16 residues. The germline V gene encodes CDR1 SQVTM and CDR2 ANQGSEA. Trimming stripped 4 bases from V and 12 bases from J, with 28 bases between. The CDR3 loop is CSVGNPGTPRQDTQFF. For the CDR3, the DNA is TGCAGCGTTGGAAATCCAGGGACCCCGAGGCAAGATACGCAGTTCTTC.

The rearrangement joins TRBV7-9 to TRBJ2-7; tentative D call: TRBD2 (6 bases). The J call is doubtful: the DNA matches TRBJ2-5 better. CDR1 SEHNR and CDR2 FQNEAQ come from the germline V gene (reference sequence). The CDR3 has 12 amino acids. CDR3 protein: CASSRGTGTQYF. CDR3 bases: TGTGCCAGCAGCAGAGGGACTGGGACCCAGTACTTC.

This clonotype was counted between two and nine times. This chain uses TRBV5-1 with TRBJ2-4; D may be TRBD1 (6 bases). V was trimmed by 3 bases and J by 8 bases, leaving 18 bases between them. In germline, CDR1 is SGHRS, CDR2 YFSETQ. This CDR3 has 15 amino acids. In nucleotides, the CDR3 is TGCGCCAGCAGCTCATCCCCGACATCAGGGGACATTCAGTACTTC. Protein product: CASSSSPTSGDIQYF.

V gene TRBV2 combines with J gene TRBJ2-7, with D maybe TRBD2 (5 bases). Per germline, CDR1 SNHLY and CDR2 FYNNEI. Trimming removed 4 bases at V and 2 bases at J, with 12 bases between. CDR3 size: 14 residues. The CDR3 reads CASSVFPGTYEQYF. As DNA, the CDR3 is TGTGCCAGCAGTGTTTTTCCCGGGACCTACGAGCAGTACTTC.

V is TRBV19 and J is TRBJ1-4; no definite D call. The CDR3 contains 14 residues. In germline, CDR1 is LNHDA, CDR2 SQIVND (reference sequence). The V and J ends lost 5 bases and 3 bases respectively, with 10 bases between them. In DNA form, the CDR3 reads TGTGCCAGTAGTCGGCGAGGGCCTAATGAAAAACTGTTTTTT. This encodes CASSRRGPNEKLFF. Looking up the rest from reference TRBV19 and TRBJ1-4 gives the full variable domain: DGGITQSPKYLFRKEGQNVTLSCEQNLNHDAMYWYRQDPGQGLRLIYYSQIVNDFQKGDIAEGYSVSREKKESFPLTVTSAQKNPTAFYLCASSRRGPNEKLFFGSGTQLSVL.

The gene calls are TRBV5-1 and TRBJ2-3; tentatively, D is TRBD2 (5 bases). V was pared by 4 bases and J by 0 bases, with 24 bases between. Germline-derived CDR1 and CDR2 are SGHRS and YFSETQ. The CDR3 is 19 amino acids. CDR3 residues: CASSLKPRGRISSTDTQYF. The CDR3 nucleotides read TGCGCCAGCAGCCTAAAGCCTCGTGGGAGAATCAGCAGCACAGATACGCAGTATTTT.

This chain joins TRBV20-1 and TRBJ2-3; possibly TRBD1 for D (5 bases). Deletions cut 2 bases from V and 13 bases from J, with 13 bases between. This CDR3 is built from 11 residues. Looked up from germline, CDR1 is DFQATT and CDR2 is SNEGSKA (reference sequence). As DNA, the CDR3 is TGCAGTGCTAGACATAGGGGTGAGGAGTATTTT. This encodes CSARHRGEEYF.

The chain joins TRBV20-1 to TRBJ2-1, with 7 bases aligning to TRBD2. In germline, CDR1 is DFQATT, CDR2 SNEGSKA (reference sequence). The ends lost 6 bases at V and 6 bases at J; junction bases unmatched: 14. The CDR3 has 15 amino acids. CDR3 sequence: CSAQTRGGGVNEQFF. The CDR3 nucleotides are TGCAGTGCCCAAACTCGTGGGGGGGGAGTCAATGAGCAGTTCTTC.

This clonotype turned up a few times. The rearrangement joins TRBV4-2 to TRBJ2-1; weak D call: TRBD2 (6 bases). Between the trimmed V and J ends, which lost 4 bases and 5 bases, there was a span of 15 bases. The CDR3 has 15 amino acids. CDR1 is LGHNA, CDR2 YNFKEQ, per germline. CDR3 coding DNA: TGTGCCAGCAGCCTCCGGGACTCCCACGACAATGAGCAGTTCTTC. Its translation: CASSLRDSHDNEQFF.

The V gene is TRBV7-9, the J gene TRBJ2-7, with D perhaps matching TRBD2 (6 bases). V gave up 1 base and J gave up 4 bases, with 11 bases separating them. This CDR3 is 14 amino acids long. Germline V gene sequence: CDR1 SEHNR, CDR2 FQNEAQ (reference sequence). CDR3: CASSLGPTRYEQYF. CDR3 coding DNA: TGTGCCAGCAGCTTAGGGCCGACTAGATACGAGCAGTACTTC.

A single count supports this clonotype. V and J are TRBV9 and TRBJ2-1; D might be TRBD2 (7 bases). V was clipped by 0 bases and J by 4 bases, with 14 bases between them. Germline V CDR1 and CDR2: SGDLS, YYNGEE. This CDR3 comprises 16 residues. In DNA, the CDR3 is TGTGCCAGCAGCGTAGGAGGGGGGGCAGGTTACAATGAGCAGTTCTTC. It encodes CASSVGGGAGYNEQFF.

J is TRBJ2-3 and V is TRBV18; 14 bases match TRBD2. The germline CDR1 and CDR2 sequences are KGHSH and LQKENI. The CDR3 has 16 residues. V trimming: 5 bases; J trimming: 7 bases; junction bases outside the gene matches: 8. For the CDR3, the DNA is TGTGCCAGCTCAACTGCGACTAGCGGGAGGGACAATACGCAGTATTTT. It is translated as CASSTATSGRDNTQYF.

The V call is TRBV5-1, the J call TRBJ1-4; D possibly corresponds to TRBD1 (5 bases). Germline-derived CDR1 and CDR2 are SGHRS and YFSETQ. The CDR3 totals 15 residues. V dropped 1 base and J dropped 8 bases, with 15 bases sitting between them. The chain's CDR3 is CASSLFQGKPEKLFF. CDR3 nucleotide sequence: TGCGCCAGCAGCTTGTTCCAGGGTAAACCCGAAAAACTGTTTTTT.

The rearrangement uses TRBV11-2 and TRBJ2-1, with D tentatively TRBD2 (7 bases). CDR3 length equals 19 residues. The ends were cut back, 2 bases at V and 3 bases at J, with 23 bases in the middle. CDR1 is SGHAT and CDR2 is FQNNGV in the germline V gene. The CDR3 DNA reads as TGTGCCAGCAGCTTAAAGGGGGGGTTTTCGGGGCCCGACTACAATGAGCAGTTCTTC. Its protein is CASSLKGGFSGPDYNEQFF.